Sequencing of this T cell receptor (beta chain) was carried out in a study of blood T cell repertoires in COVID-19. Study-wide background: T cells, B-cell-depleted T cells, or PBMCs supplied cDNA or gDNA.

Patients at the Seattle site were enrolled during active infection and followed longitudinally. CDR1 is LNHDA and CDR2 is SQIVND in the germline V gene (reference sequence). The CDR3 sequence is 15 residues long. V lost 5 bases to trimming and J lost 1 base; unmatched junction nucleotides: 6. Original methodology: Amplification of reference gene primers was used by the study to estimate nucleated cell counts. Generated by immunoSEQ multiplex PCR, the TCRdb table keeps only in-frame clones and is missing some. That table supplies the V and J calls and clone size; D and trimming were determined from the DNA. The data show nearly 90,000 clones, around 91% seen once.

The chain recombines TRBV19 with TRBJ2-7; 9 bases are a match to TRBD2. Source material: peripheral blood. This sequence was found in a man younger than 30 with COVID-19, enrolled during active disease. The CDR3 region is CASSPGLARSYEQYF. The CDR3 bases are TGTGCCAGTAGTCCCGGACTAGCGCGGTCCTACGAGCAGTACTTC.